This note documents a single T cell receptor (beta chain) sequence. Its antigen is still unknown. Profiling relied on immunoSEQ multiplex PCR, and the TCRdb table lists in-frame clones only, not all of them. The profile covers 20,000 to 30,000 clones, with more than 60% appearing a single time and around 25% taken by the ten largest. This sample is part of a study of vaccination effects on CD4 cells after COVID-19. Overall study: It was a median of 72 days after the second dose that post-vaccine samples were obtained.

Within the ViraFEST assay, antigen-specific CD4+ T cells underwent expansion with viral peptide pools prior to sequencing. Subsequent to a culture period of roughly 11 days, CD4+ T cells were isolated. Either the mRNA-1273 or the BNT162b2 vaccine was given to participants as two doses. Vaccinated recipients, who were negative for nucleocapsid antibodies, had no history of SARS-CoV-2 infection. Cells had half their medium changed to IL-2 medium on days 3 and 7. The clonotype was recovered from a human donor who received a COVID-19 vaccine. Here the sequenced sample was CD4+ T cells from PBMCs cultured with HCoV-NL63 spike peptides, taken after COVID-19 vaccination.

The chain's CDR3 is CAISERGNQPQHF. The CDR3 coding sequence is TGTGCCATCAGTGAAAGGGGCAATCAGCCCCAGCATTTT. The chain employs TRBV10-3 and TRBJ1-5; D gene unclear. This CDR3 is 13 amino acids long. The V and J ends lost 3 bases and 2 bases respectively, with 5 bases between them. Germline values: CDR1 ENHRY, CDR2 SYGVKD.